Shown below are 28 T cell receptor beta chains from a single sample sequenced in a study of shared clonotypes between healthy human individuals. Repertoires were generated with immunoSEQ multiplex PCR, while TCRdb's copy carries only in-frame clones and drops some. The table records about 92,000 clones, 40% to 55% of them present only once. Sequenced material: PBMCs. These receptors were taken from a woman in her forties in good health. Some clones in this sample may be carry-over from other donors' samples.

Only a few counts were recorded for this clone. The chain combines TRBV29-1 with TRBJ2-7; TRBD1 matches 9 bases. Germline CDR1 is SQVTM and CDR2 is ANQGSEA. J was trimmed by 7 bases and V by 7 bases; bases with no gene match: 14. The CDR3 runs to 14 residues. The CDR3 reads CSAALTGGAGEQYF. In DNA form, the CDR3 reads TGCAGCGCTGCTCTTACAGGGGGCGCGGGAGAGCAGTACTTC.

Remarks on this clone: This sample includes further DNA sequences coding for the same CDR3. The V gene is TRBV7-9, the J gene TRBJ1-3, with D uncertain. Germline values: CDR1 SEHNR, CDR2 FQNEAQ (reference sequence). Trimming took off 5 bases at V and 0 bases at J, with 11 bases between the two ends. The CDR3 loop spans 15 amino acids. The CDR3 region is CASSHDGRSGNTIYF. The CDR3 nucleotides are TGTGCCAGCAGCCACGACGGACGCTCTGGAAACACCATATATTTT.

This clone was observed a few times. The gene calls are TRBV2 and TRBJ2-7; 11 bases fit TRBD2. The CDR3 sequence is 17 residues long. The germline V gene has CDR1 SNHLY and CDR2 FYNNEI. Trimming at V came to 8 bases and at J to 0 bases, leaving 12 bases not matched to a gene. The CDR3 sequence: CASASSSGGTSSYEQYF. The CDR3, as DNA: TGTGCCAGCGCTTCTTCTAGCGGGGGGACTTCCTCCTACGAGCAGTACTTC.

This chain uses TRBV6-4 with TRBJ2-3, with D hard to call. Germline CDR1 reads MRHNA; CDR2 reads SNTAGT. V lost 4 bases and J lost 3, with 14 bases in between. The CDR3 runs 15 residues. CDR3 in amino acids: CASSGGGKDTDTQYF. CDR3 coding DNA: TGTGCCAGCAGTGGTGGTGGCAAAGATACAGATACGCAGTATTTT.

V is TRBV7-2 and J is TRBJ2-2, with 9 positions matching TRBD1. The CDR3 spans 15 residues. With 5 bases clipped from V and 5 bases from J, the junction kept 6 bases outside the gene matches. The V gene's germline CDR1 is SGHTA and CDR2 FQGNSA. CDR3 residues: CASSAPGQGTGELFF. The CDR3 DNA is TGTGCCAGCAGCGCCCCGGGACAGGGTACCGGGGAGCTGTTTTTT.

This clone came up a few times. The V gene is TRBV7-2, the J gene TRBJ2-7; 11 bases are shared with TRBD2. This CDR3 contains 17 residues. In germline, CDR1 is SGHTA, CDR2 FQGNSA. After removal of 5 bases from V and 5 bases from J, the junction contained 14 bases not matched to a gene. The CDR3 loop is CASSTRPSSGRQHEQYF. CDR3 DNA: TGTGCCAGCAGCACCCGGCCCTCTAGCGGGAGGCAGCACGAGCAGTACTTC.

This clone appeared many times. The chain employs TRBV7-9 and TRBJ2-2; D might be TRBD1 or TRBD2, each matching 5 bases. With 3 bases removed from V and 3 bases from J, the gap between germline ends came to 8 bases. CDR1 and CDR2 (germline): SEHNR, FQNEAQ (reference sequence). The CDR3 is made up of 14 amino acids. The CDR3 region is CASSLRGYTGELFF. DNA of the CDR3: TGTGCCAGCAGCTTGAGGGGTTACACCGGGGAGCTGTTTTTT.

The chain combines TRBV9 with TRBJ2-5, with a possible D match to TRBD1 (6 bases). The length of the CDR3 is 12 residues. Trimming shortened V by 3 bases and J by 5 bases, and 8 bases separated the two germline ends. Germline CDR1 reads SGDLS; CDR2 reads YYNGEE. CDR3 sequence (DNA): TGTGCCAGCAGCGGAACAGGGGAGACCCAGTACTTC. Amino acids: CASSGTGETQYF.

For the CDR3, the DNA is TGTGCCAGCAGCTTATTCCGCCACAATGAGCAGTTCTTC. It is translated as CASSLFRHNEQFF. The chain is built from TRBV7-3 and TRBJ2-1; D gene uncertain. Germline lookup yields CDR1 SGHTA and CDR2 FQGTGA. The CDR3 has 13 amino acids. V was cut by 2 bases and J by 5 bases, with 7 bases left in between.

This clone was counted ten times or more. The V and J genes are TRBV2 and TRBJ1-4; D is perhaps TRBD1 (5 bases). In germline, CDR1 is SNHLY, CDR2 FYNNEI. The CDR3 covers 13 residues. The ends were cut back, 9 bases at V and 5 bases at J, with 13 bases in the middle. The CDR3 sequence: CASTGTGNEKLFF. CDR3 nucleotides: TGTGCCAGTACCGGGACTGGAAATGAAAAACTGTTTTTT. The full variable domain, completed using reference TRBV2 and TRBJ1-4, is EPEVTQTPSHQVTQMGQEVILRCVPISNHLYFYWYRQILGQKVEFLVSFYNNEISEKSEIFDDQFSVERPDGSNFTLKIRSTKLEDSAMYFCASTGTGNEKLFFGSGTQLSVL.

The CDR3 reads CASSGMGLAGAEQYF. CDR3 sequence (DNA): TGTGCCAGCAGCGGCATGGGACTAGCGGGGGCCGAGCAGTACTTC. The chain combines TRBV28 with TRBJ2-7, with 14 positions matching TRBD2. Germline CDR1 and CDR2: MDHEN and SYDVKM. V shed 6 bases and J 6 bases; nucleotides not matched to a gene: 7. The CDR3 spans 15 residues.

This clone was observed at least ten times. The rearrangement joins TRBV10-3 to TRBJ1-2, with D perhaps TRBD1 (6 bases). V shed 10 bases and J shed 6 bases, with 18 bases lying between them. This CDR3 region has 13 residues. Germline CDR1 ENHRY, CDR2 SYGVKD. The CDR3 is CATDELGQNGYTF. The CDR3 DNA sequence: TGTGCCACCGACGAACTTGGACAGAATGGCTACACCTTC.

CDR3: CSVEDSGTDTQYF. CDR3 nucleotides: TGCAGCGTTGAAGACAGTGGCACAGATACGCAGTATTTT. V gene TRBV29-1 combines with J gene TRBJ2-3; unclear D gene. The CDR3 length is 13 residues. The V end lost 0 bases, the J end lost 1 base, and 5 bases lay between the germline ends. Looked up from germline, CDR1 is SQVTM and CDR2 is ANQGSEA.

There are a few counts of this clone. The chain employs TRBV28 and TRBJ2-1; D not resolved. Germline lookup yields CDR1 MDHEN and CDR2 SYDVKM. Trimming removed 5 bases from V and 4 bases from J, with 3 bases in between. This CDR3 contains 11 residues. CDR3 nucleotides: TGTGCCAGCAGTCCGTACAATGAGCAGTTCTTC. Amino acids: CASSPYNEQFF.

The CDR3 is CACLENTEAFF. The DNA of the CDR3 is TGTGCCTGTCTTGAGAACACTGAAGCTTTCTTT. The chain carries TRBV30 and TRBJ1-1; D not certain. This CDR3 contains 11 residues. In germline, CDR1 is GTSNPN, CDR2 SVGIG (reference sequence). V was shortened by 6 bases and J by 1 base, with 6 bases between the two germline ends.

The chain joins TRBV18 to TRBJ2-2, with 8 bases identical to TRBD1. The CDR3 is 17 amino acids. Trimming cost V 5 bases and J 2 bases; bases outside gene matches: 10. Germline loops: CDR1 KGHSH, CDR2 LQKENI. The chain's CDR3 is CASSASSGGLNTGELFF. As DNA, the CDR3 is TGTGCCAGCTCAGCTTCATCAGGGGGCCTTAACACCGGGGAGCTGTTTTTT.

This clone was observed a handful of times. The CDR3 region is CASSDGQGLLEQYF. The DNA for the CDR3 is TGCGCCAGCAGCGACGGACAGGGACTACTAGAGCAGTACTTC. The chain joins TRBV5-1 to TRBJ2-7; D may be TRBD1 (8 bases). The CDR3 covers 14 residues. V lost 4 bases, J lost 7 bases, and 18 bases lay in between. Germline loops: CDR1 SGHRS, CDR2 YFSETQ.

This clone was recorded many times. The genes are TRBV25-1 and TRBJ2-5; 10 nucleotides match TRBD2. Trimming at V came to 3 bases and at J to 4 bases, leaving 5 bases not matched to a gene. Germline V gene sequence: CDR1 MGHDK, CDR2 SYGVNS. The CDR3 sequence is 15 residues long. In DNA form, the CDR3 reads TGTGCCAGCAGTGATTCCCTAGCGGGAGCAGAGACCCAGTACTTC. It encodes CASSDSLAGAETQYF.

This chain joins TRBV14 and TRBJ2-5; 11 bases align to TRBD1. CDR1 and CDR2 from the germline V gene are SGHDN and FVKESK. This CDR3 comprises 15 residues. V shed 4 bases, J shed 5 bases, and the junction held 6 bases outside the gene matches. The CDR3 DNA sequence: TGTGCCAGCAGCCTTTGGACAGGGGGCTTGGAGACCCAGTACTTC. Amino acids: CASSLWTGGLETQYF.

This clone has just a few counts. The CDR3: CASSLSLAQQYF. CDR3 nucleotides: TGTGCCAGCAGTCTGAGTCTAGCGCAGCAGTACTTC. The chain couples TRBV28 to TRBJ2-7; D is perhaps TRBD2 (6 bases). With 5 bases removed from V and 8 bases from J, the gap between germline ends came to 13 bases. Germline CDR1 is MDHEN and CDR2 is SYDVKM. CDR3 length: 12 residues.

The chain carries TRBV6-1 and TRBJ2-3, with 9 bases identical to TRBD2. The CDR3 runs to 14 residues. Germline CDR1 and CDR2: MNHNS and SASEGT. With V trimmed by 8 bases and J by 2 bases, 5 bases remained unmatched. The CDR3 loop is CASQPSGATDTQYF. In DNA form, the CDR3 reads TGTGCCAGCCAACCTAGCGGGGCCACAGATACGCAGTATTTT.

This chain uses TRBV4-3 with TRBJ2-3; TRBD2 might be the D (7 bases). Germline values: CDR1 LGHNA, CDR2 YSLEER. Trimming removed 1 base from V and 3 bases from J, with 11 bases in between. The CDR3 loop spans 15 amino acids. CDR3 DNA sequence: TGCGCCAGCAGCCAAGTCAGGGGAGGGACAGATACGCAGTATTTT. Encoded protein: CASSQVRGGTDTQYF.

The CDR3 DNA reads as TGTGCCAGCAGTTTATCAACTTTGACTGGGGCCAACGTCCTGACTTTC. Protein sequence: CASSLSTLTGANVLTF. V gene TRBV27 combines with J gene TRBJ2-6, with D uncertain. Germline loops: CDR1 MNHEY, CDR2 SMNVEV (reference sequence). The V end was cut by 0 bases, the J end by 2 bases, with 8 bases between. The CDR3 sequence is 16 residues long.

V usage is TRBV18 and J usage is TRBJ2-7, with 7 bases fitting TRBD1. The J segment lost 0 bases and the V segment lost 6 bases, leaving 11 bases of the junction unmatched. This CDR3 region has 16 residues. In germline, CDR1 is KGHSH, CDR2 LQKENI. The CDR3 here is CASSLRGQATSYEQYF. The DNA of the CDR3 is TGTGCCAGCTCCCTGAGAGGACAGGCAACCTCCTACGAGCAGTACTTC.

This clone came up a few times. This rearrangement joins TRBV5-1 to TRBJ2-1; D is unclear. CDR1 is SGHRS and CDR2 is YFSETQ in the germline V gene. The CDR3 contains 15 residues. Trimming shortened V by 0 bases and J by 7 bases, and 14 bases separated the two germline ends. CDR3: CASSLDYPTINEQFF. The CDR3 region has the DNA TGCGCCAGCAGCTTGGACTACCCGACCATAAATGAGCAGTTCTTC.

The rearrangement uses TRBV28 and TRBJ1-2; D unclear. The germline V gene has CDR1 MDHEN and CDR2 SYDVKM. The CDR3 is 12 amino acids. V gave up 11 bases and J gave up 8 bases, with 18 bases separating them. CDR3 region: CAVNPQLGGYTF. The CDR3 coding sequence is TGTGCCGTCAATCCCCAGCTTGGGGGCTACACCTTC.

This clone was observed a handful of times. The rearrangement uses TRBV5-1 and TRBJ2-1; D perhaps matches TRBD1 (6 bases). This CDR3 comprises 15 residues. The V end lost 0 bases, the J end lost 2 bases, and 9 bases lay between the germline ends. CDR1 is SGHRS, CDR2 YFSETQ, per germline. The CDR3 region has the DNA TGCGCCAGCAGCTTGGTGACAGGTCCCTACAATGAGCAGTTCTTC. It translates to CASSLVTGPYNEQFF. Using reference TRBV5-1 and TRBJ2-1 for the parts outside the CDR3, the full variable domain is KAGVTQTPRYLIKTRGQQVTLSCSPISGHRSVSWYQQTPGQGLQFLFEYFSETQRNKGNFPGRFSGRQFSNSRSEMNVSTLELGDSALYLCASSLVTGPYNEQFFGPGTRLTVL.

A note on this clone: A far larger clone is a single base away, which makes a read error likely. Here the CDR3 reads CASSNTGATGKLFF. In DNA, the CDR3 is TGTGCCAGCAGCAACACAGGCGCCACCGGGAAGCTGTTTTTT. This chain links TRBV9 with TRBJ2-2; TRBD1 or TRBD2 may be the D gene (5 bases each). The CDR3 extends over 14 amino acids. Germline V gives CDR1 SGDLS, CDR2 YYNGEE.